Given below is one T cell receptor (beta chain) in context. This specimen includes other DNA sequences encoding the same CDR3. The entry originates in a study of shared clonotypes between healthy human individuals. Assay used: immunoSEQ multiplex PCR; TCRdb lists only in-frame clones, some missing. Altogether about 1.4 million clones are present, 95% to 97% being singletons, with the ten largest covering approximately 1%. CDR3 length equals 13 residues. Germline CDR1 is LNHNV and CDR2 is YYDKDF (reference sequence). Trimming removed 0 bases at V and 6 bases at J, with 9 bases between. The specimen was naive CD4+ T cells sorted from blood. Described subset: CD45RA+ positively selected. The origin of this receptor is a man younger than 45 in good health. The chain carries TRBV15 and TRBJ2-7, with D possibly matching TRBD1 (5 bases). CDR3 protein: CATSRDRVGEQYF. The CDR3 DNA reads as TGTGCCACCAGCAGAGACAGGGTGGGCGAGCAGTACTTC.